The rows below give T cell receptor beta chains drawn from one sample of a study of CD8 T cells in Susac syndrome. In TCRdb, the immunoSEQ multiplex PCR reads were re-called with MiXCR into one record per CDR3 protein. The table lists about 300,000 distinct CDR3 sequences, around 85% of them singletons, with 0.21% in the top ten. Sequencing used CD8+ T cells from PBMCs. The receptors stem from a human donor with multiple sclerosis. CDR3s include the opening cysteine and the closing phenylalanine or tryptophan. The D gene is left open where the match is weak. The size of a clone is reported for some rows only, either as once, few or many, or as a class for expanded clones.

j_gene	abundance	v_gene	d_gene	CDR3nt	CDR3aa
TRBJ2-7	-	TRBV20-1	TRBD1	TGCAGTGCCGCTCCCCGGGACAGGCCTTCCTACGAGCAGTACTTC	CSAAPRDRPSYEQYF
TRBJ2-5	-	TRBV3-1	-	TGTGCCAGCAGCGCCCTATGGAGGGGGGGAGAGACCCAGTACTTC	CASSALWRGGETQYF
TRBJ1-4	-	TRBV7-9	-	TGTGCCAGCAGCTCTCCTTTGGGGGGGATTAATGAAAAACTGTTTTTT	CASSSPLGGINEKLFF
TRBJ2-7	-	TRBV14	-	TGTGCCAGCAGACGGGACGGTACCTACGAGCAGTACTTC	CASRRDGTYEQYF
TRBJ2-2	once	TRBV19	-	TGTGCCGCAGAGCGGTGGACCGGGGAGCTGTTTTTT	CAAERWTGELFF
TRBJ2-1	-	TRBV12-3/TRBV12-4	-	TGTGCCAGCACTGCCCGGGGCCCCTACAATGAGCAGTTCTTC	CASTARGPYNEQFF
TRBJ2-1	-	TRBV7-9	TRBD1	TGTGCCAGCAGCCGACAGGGGGCTCCCAATGAGCAGTTCTTC	CASSRQGAPNEQFF
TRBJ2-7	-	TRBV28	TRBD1	TGTGCCAGCAGCTTATCGGGACAGGGGGGTTACGAGCAGTACTTC	CASSLSGQGGYEQYF
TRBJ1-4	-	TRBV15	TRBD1	TGTGCCACCAGCAGAACGGGACAGACTTCCTTGTCTAATGAAAAACTGTTTTTT	CATSRTGQTSLSNEKLFF
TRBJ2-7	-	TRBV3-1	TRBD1	TGTGCCAGCAGCCAAGATTTATGGACAGGGCCATACGAGCAGTACTTC	CASSQDLWTGPYEQYF
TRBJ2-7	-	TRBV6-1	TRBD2	TGTGCCAGCAGCTTCTGGGCGCGGGGGGACTTATTGGAGACGCCCTACGAGCAGTACTTC	CASSFWARGDLLETPYEQYF
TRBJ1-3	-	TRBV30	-	TGTGCCTGGAGTGAACGCGGGGCCAGAGGAAACACCATATATTTT	CAWSERGARGNTIYF
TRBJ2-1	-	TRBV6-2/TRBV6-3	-	TGTGCCAGCGGGGCCACCCTCTACAATGAGCAGTTCTTC	CASGATLYNEQFF
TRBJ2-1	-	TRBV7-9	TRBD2	TGTGCCAGCAGCTTACTAGCGGCGGCTTACAATGAGCAGTTCTTC	CASSLLAAAYNEQFF
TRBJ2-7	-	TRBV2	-	TGTGCCAGCAGTGAGGGGAACAGGGAGTACTACGAGCAGTACTTC	CASSEGNREYYEQYF
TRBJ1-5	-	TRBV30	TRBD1	TGTGCCTGGCGTTCCGGGACAGGGGGCTTTCAGCCCCAGCATTTT	CAWRSGTGGFQPQHF
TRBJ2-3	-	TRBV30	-	TGTGCCTGGAGTGAGGGCACGCAGTATTTT	CAWSEGTQYF
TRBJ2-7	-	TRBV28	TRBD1	TGTGCCAGCAGTTCCTCTGTCGGGACAGGCCAAGACTACGAGCAGTACTTC	CASSSSVGTGQDYEQYF
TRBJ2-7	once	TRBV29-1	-	TGCAGCGTTAAAGGGGAGTTATACTACGAGCAGTACTTC	CSVKGELYYEQYF
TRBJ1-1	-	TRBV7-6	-	TGTGCCAGCAGCCTAAGTACTTCCACTGAAGCTTTCTTT	CASSLSTSTEAFF
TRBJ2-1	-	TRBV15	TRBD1	TGTGCCACCAGCTTCGACAGGGATACCTACAATGAGCAGTTCTTC	CATSFDRDTYNEQFF
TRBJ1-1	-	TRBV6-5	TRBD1	TGTGCCAGCAGTTACGGGACAGGCCGAGGGACTGAAGCTTTCTTT	CASSYGTGRGTEAFF
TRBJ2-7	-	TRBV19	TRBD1	TGTGCCAGTAGTACCTACAGGACAGGGACCTACGAGCAGTACTTC	CASSTYRTGTYEQYF
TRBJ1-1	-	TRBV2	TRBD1	TGTGCCAGTTTAGGACAGGTGAACACTGAAGCTTTCTTT	CASLGQVNTEAFF
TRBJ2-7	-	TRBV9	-	TGTGCCAGCAGCGTAGGCGGATCCATCTCCTACGAGCAGTACTTC	CASSVGGSISYEQYF
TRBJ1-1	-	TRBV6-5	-	TGTGCCAGCAGTTACATTGGGCCATCGAACACTGAAGCTTTCTTT	CASSYIGPSNTEAFF
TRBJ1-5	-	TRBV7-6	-	TGTGCCAGCAGCTTACAGGAGAATCAGCCCCAGCATTTT	CASSLQENQPQHF
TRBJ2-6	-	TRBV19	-	TGTGCCAGTAGTATGCCCGGATGGGACGGCTCTGGGGCCAACGTCCTGACTTTC	CASSMPGWDGSGANVLTF
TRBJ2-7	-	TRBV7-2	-	TGTGCCAGCAGCTTAGAATACGGCAGACGGCCCTACGAGCAGTACTTC	CASSLEYGRRPYEQYF
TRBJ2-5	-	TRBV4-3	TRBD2	TGCGCCAGCAGCCAAGATTGGGGGGGTGAGACCCAGTACTTC	CASSQDWGGETQYF
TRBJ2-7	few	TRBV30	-	TGTGCCTGGAGCGGTTCGGGGATCAACGAGCAGTACTTC	CAWSGSGINEQYF
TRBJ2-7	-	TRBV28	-	TGTGCCAGCAGTTTATTCGGGGACGGCGCCTACGAGCAGTACTTC	CASSLFGDGAYEQYF
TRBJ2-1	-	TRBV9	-	TGTGCCAGCAGCGTAGTTGGAGACTCCTACAATGAGCAGTTCTTC	CASSVVGDSYNEQFF
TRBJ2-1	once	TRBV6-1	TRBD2	TGTGCCAGCAGCCAGGGACTAGCGGGAGAAGTGGCCGAGGGTTGGCAGTTCTTC	CASSQGLAGEVAEGWQFF
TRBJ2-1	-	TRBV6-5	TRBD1	TGTGCCAGCAGTCGTGGAACAGGGGGCTACAATGAGCAGTTCTTC	CASSRGTGGYNEQFF
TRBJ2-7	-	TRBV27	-	TGTGCCAGCAGTTTTGGGGTCCCTATCTCCTACGAGCAGTACTTC	CASSFGVPISYEQYF
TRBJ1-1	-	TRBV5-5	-	TGTGCCAGCAGGAGAGGTATGAACACTGAAGCTTTCTTT	CASRRGMNTEAFF
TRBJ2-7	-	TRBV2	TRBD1	TGTGCCAGCAGTGAAGAGGTGACAGGGGGCTACGAGCAGTACTTC	CASSEEVTGGYEQYF
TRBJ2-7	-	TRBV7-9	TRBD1	TGTGCCAGCAGCGAGGGACAGGGTAACTCCTACGAGCAGTACTTC	CASSEGQGNSYEQYF
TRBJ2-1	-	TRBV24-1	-	TGTGCCACCAGTGATTTGTTCCCAATCGGTGAGCAGTTCTTC	CATSDLFPIGEQFF
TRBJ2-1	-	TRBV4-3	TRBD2	TGCGCCAGCAGCCAAGATCGTAGTTTGACTGGGGGACTAGCGGTCTACAATGAGCAGTTCTTC	CASSQDRSLTGGLAVYNEQFF
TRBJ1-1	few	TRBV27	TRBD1	TGTGCCAGCAGCCCCAATGACAGGGGAAGCACTGAAGCTTTCTTT	CASSPNDRGSTEAFF
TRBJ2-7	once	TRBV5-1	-	TGCGCCAGCAGCTTGGTTAGTCTCTCAGAGCACGAGCAGTACTTC	CASSLVSLSEHEQYF
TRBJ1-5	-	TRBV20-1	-	TGCAGTGCTAACACAGGGCTCGATCAGCCCCAGCATTTT	CSANTGLDQPQHF
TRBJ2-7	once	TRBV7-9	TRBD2	TGTGCCAGCAGCTCCGGACTAGCGAGCTCCTACGAGCAGTACTTC	CASSSGLASSYEQYF
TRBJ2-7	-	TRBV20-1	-	TGCAGTGAGATGAGTAGCGGTTCTCCCTACGAGCAGTACTTC	CSEMSSGSPYEQYF
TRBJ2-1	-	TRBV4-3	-	TGCGCCAGCAGCCACGTATCATCTAGCCGGGATGAGCAGTTCTTC	CASSHVSSSRDEQFF
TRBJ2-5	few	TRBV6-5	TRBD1	TGTGCCAGCAGTTACGGGACAGGGGCCGGAGAGACCCAGTACTTC	CASSYGTGAGETQYF
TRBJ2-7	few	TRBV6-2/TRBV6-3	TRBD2	TGTGCCAGCAATGACCAGCGGGGCACCTACGAGCAGTACTTC	CASNDQRGTYEQYF
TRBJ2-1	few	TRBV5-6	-	TGTGCCAGCAGCTTGGTGTCTTTTGAGCAGTTCTTC	CASSLVSFEQFF
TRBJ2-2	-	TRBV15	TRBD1	TGTGCCACCAGCAACAACCTCGGGACAGGGGGAGGAACCGGGGAGCTGTTTTTT	CATSNNLGTGGGTGELFF
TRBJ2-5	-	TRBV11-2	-	TGTGCCAGCAGATCTGGGGTCATTTTCGGGAGTATCAGTTTAGGAGAGACCCAGTACTTC	CASRSGVIFGSISLGETQYF
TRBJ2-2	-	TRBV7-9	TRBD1	TGTGCCAGCAGCTTCGCAGGGGGCTGGTTAACCGGGGAGCTGTTTTTT	CASSFAGGWLTGELFF
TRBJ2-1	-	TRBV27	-	TGTGCCAGCAGTTTAGGGACCCGCTCCTACAATGAGCAGTTCTTC	CASSLGTRSYNEQFF
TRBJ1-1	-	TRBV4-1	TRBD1	TGCGCCAGCAGCCATCAGGGGGGAATGAACACTGAAGCTTTCTTT	CASSHQGGMNTEAFF